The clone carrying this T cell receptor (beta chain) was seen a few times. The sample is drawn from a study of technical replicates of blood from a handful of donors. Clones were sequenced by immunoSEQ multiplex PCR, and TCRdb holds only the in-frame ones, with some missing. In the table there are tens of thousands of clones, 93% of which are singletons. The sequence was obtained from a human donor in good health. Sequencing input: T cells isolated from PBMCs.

The CDR3 loop is CASSQASLGQEQFF. CDR3 bases: TGCGCCAGCAGCCAAGCCTCCTTGGGCCAGGAACAGTTCTTC. The chain combines TRBV4-1 with TRBJ2-1; D not certain. This CDR3 has 14 amino acids. The V gene lost 1 base and the J gene lost 13 bases, with 17 bases spanning the gap. In germline, CDR1 is MGHRA, CDR2 YSYEKL.